The rows below give T cell receptor beta chains drawn from one sample of a study of blood T cell repertoires in COVID-19. Repertoires were generated with immunoSEQ multiplex PCR, while TCRdb's copy carries only in-frame clones and drops some. The data contain about 160,000 clones, approximately 91% of them seen just once; the ten biggest clones take up about 2%. The sample consisted of peripheral blood. These receptors originate from a man between 18 and 35 years old with acute or convalescent COVID-19. The CDR3 runs from the conserved cysteine through the conserved F or W. Each record gives: J gene, D gene, V gene, CDR3 protein. D genes are given only for firm matches.

TRBJ1-1 | - | TRBV5-1 | CASSLIPLQDEAFF
TRBJ2-1 | TRBD1 | TRBV13 | CASSLRGPTTNEQFF
TRBJ1-2 | - | TRBV2 | CASSEEGEANYGYTF
TRBJ1-4 | TRBD1 | TRBV4-2 | CASSQRDRFENEKLFF
TRBJ1-1 | TRBD1 | TRBV19 | CASSGQGAVNTEAFF
TRBJ2-7 | - | TRBV3-1/TRBV3-2 | CASSQPTITGYHEQYF
TRBJ2-1 | TRBD2 | TRBV3-1/TRBV3-2 | CASSQDCGRARPPVYNEQFF
TRBJ2-5 | TRBD2 | TRBV11-2 | CASSLVRESSLTKKTQYF
TRBJ2-7 | TRBD1 | TRBV24-1 | CATSDPRTGEIGEQYF
TRBJ1-2 | TRBD1 | TRBV3-1/TRBV3-2 | CASSLGQGIVDSYGYTF
TRBJ2-7 | TRBD2 | TRBV12-3/TRBV12-4 | CASGRREGSEQYF
TRBJ1-2 | TRBD1 | TRBV27 | CASSPGQGWDYGYTF
TRBJ1-1 | - | TRBV15 | CATSRVHREESTEAFF
TRBJ2-7 | - | TRBV2 | CASRQDEQYF
TRBJ2-7 | TRBD1 | TRBV19 | CASSPTGTGLYEQYF
TRBJ1-5 | - | TRBV3-1/TRBV3-2 | CASSQGRPGNQPQHF
TRBJ1-4 | TRBD1 | TRBV29-1 | CSGIQGAREKLFF
TRBJ1-5 | - | TRBV24-1 | CADPGGGQPQHF
TRBJ1-4 | - | TRBV19 | CASSILGAATNEKLFF
TRBJ2-1 | - | TRBV7-2 | CASSPPAGINEQFF
TRBJ2-2 | TRBD2 | TRBV4-1 | CASSPQGGGELFF
TRBJ1-3 | - | TRBV3-1/TRBV3-2 | CASSQGRWSGNTIYF
TRBJ1-2 | TRBD1 | TRBV5-1 | CASSSTTGVRGYTF
TRBJ1-5 | - | TRBV10-2 | CASNTRRGGVDQPQHF
TRBJ2-6 | TRBD1 | TRBV3-1/TRBV3-2 | CASSQWTGGTGANVLTF
TRBJ2-1 | TRBD2 | TRBV12-3/TRBV12-4 | CASKKREEDEQFF
TRBJ2-7 | TRBD1 | TRBV4-1 | CASSQVGQGKHEQYF
TRBJ1-5 | - | TRBV19 | CARTIDRFNQPQHF
TRBJ1-2 | - | TRBV24-1 | CATRATGGYGYTF
TRBJ1-5 | - | TRBV9 | CASSVGDSKNQPQHF
TRBJ1-2 | - | TRBV10-3 | CAISEGQSKANYGYTF
TRBJ1-6 | - | TRBV6-6 | CASRPDRDILHF
TRBJ2-1 | - | TRBV29-1 | CSVVSAGKVGEQFF
TRBJ1-4 | - | TRBV5-5 | CASSLVTATNEKLFF
TRBJ1-1 | TRBD1 | TRBV12-3/TRBV12-4 | CASRQGAATEAFF
TRBJ1-5 | - | TRBV19 | CASRGGSNQPQHF
TRBJ1-3 | - | TRBV5-1 | CASSLGRTIGNTIYF
TRBJ1-2 | - | TRBV5-1 | CASSLGGQAYGYTF
TRBJ1-1 | - | TRBV10-1 | CASRQGWGTEAFF
TRBJ1-6 | TRBD1 | TRBV3-1/TRBV3-2 | CASSQDPGGQGFYSPLHF
TRBJ2-3 | TRBD2 | TRBV7-2 | CASSSPLGTSRTGDTQYF
TRBJ1-6 | - | TRBV12-2 | CASRFRGGGDSPLHF
TRBJ2-2 | TRBD1 | TRBV29-1 | CSVEKAQGDTGELFF
TRBJ1-5 | TRBD1 | TRBV30 | CAWSVGQGASQPQHF
TRBJ2-5 | - | TRBV27 | CASSLFPGQQETQYF
TRBJ1-1 | - | TRBV10-3 | CATLKGTEAFF
TRBJ1-5 | TRBD1 | TRBV6-1 | CASSELGQGLNQPQHF
TRBJ1-6 | TRBD1 | TRBV19 | CASSIDEHRGSSYNSPLHF
TRBJ1-6 | TRBD1 | TRBV7-9 | CASSLAGTGGVGLNSPLHF
TRBJ1-6 | TRBD1 | TRBV6-1 | CASSELPAGGSPLHF
TRBJ2-7 | TRBD2 | TRBV5-1 | CASSLREGTYEQYF
TRBJ1-2 | TRBD1 | TRBV6-6 | CASTGQGHYGYTF